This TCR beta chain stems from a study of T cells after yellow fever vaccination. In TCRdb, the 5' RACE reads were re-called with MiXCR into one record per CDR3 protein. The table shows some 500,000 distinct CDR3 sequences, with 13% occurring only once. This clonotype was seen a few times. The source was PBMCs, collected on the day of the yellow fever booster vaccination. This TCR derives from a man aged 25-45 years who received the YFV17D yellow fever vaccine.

The CDR3 here is CASSLAESAGYTF. CDR3 sequence (DNA): TGTGCCAGCAGCTTGGCCGAAAGTGCTGGCTACACCTTC. The V and J genes are TRBV5-5 and TRBJ1-2; D uncertain. From germline, CDR1 is SGHKS and CDR2 YYEKEE (reference sequence). Trimming stripped 0 bases from V and 7 bases from J, with 10 bases between. This CDR3 comprises 13 residues.